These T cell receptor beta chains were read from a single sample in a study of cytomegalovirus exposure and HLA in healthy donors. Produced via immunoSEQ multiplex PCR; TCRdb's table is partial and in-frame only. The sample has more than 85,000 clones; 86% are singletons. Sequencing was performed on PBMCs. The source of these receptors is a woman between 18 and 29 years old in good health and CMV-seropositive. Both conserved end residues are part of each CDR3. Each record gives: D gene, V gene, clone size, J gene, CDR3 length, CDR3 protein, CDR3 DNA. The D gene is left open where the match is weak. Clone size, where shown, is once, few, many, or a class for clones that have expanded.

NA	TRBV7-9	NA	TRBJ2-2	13	CASSVTQRGELFF	TGTGCCAGCAGCGTCACCCAGCGAGGGGAGCTGTTTTTT
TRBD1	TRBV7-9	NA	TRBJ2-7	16	CASSPAWTGDSYEQYF	TGTGCCAGCAGCCCAGCCTGGACAGGGGACTCCTACGAGCAGTACTTC
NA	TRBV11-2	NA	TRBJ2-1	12	CASSRALTEQFF	TGTGCCAGCAGCCGCGCTCTCACTGAGCAGTTCTTC
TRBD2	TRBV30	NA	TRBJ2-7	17	CAWSFSRTSGSIDEQYF	TGTGCCTGGAGTTTTTCCCGGACTAGCGGGAGTATCGACGAGCAGTACTTC
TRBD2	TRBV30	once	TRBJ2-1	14	CACGGDLAGTEQFF	TGTGCCTGCGGTGGGGACCTAGCGGGGACTGAGCAGTTCTTC
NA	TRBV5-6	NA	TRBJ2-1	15	CASSFLFSSYNEQFF	TGTGCCAGCAGCTTCCTGTTTAGCTCCTACAATGAGCAGTTCTTC
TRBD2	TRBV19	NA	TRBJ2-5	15	CASSDGLAGQETQYF	TGTGCCAGTAGTGATGGACTAGCGGGGCAAGAGACCCAGTACTTC
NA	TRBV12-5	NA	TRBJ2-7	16	CASGLILQRSSYEQYF	TGTGCTAGTGGCCTAATACTGCAGAGGAGCTCCTACGAGCAGTACTTC
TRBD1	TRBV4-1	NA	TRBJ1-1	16	CASSLATGYANTEAFF	TGCGCCAGCAGCCTTGCGACAGGGTACGCGAACACTGAAGCTTTCTTT
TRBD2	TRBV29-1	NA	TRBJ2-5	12	CSVSETSVTQYF	TGCAGCGTTTCGGAGACTAGCGTGACCCAGTACTTC
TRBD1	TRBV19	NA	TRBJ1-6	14	CATTQGDPNSPLHF	TGTGCCACTACACAGGGGGATCCTAATTCACCCCTCCACTTT
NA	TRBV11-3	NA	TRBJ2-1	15	CASSLVAGLYNEQFF	TGTGCCAGCAGCTTAGTGGCGGGCCTTTACAATGAGCAGTTCTTC
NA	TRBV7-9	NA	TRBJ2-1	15	CASSVRPTSPRAQFF	TGTGCCAGCAGCGTAAGACCTACTAGCCCTAGAGCGCAGTTCTTC
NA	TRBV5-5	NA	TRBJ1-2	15	CASSLSVDVTYGYTF	TGTGCCAGCAGCTTGAGCGTAGACGTAACCTATGGCTACACCTTC
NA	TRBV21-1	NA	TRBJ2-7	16	CASSKVGLAASYEQYF	TGTGCCAGCAGCAAGGTCGGACTAGCGGCTTCCTACGAGCAGTACTTC
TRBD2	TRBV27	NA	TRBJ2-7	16	CASSLIAGGPVYEQYF	TGTGCCAGCAGTTTGATAGCGGGAGGGCCCGTCTACGAGCAGTACTTC
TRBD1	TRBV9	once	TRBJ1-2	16	CASSSPTGEVNYGYTF	TGTGCCAGCAGCTCCCCGACAGGGGAGGTCAACTATGGCTACACCTTC
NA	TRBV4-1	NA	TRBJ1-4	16	CASSQDFLGGGEKLFF	TGCGCCAGCAGCCAGGATTTCTTAGGGGGTGGTGAAAAACTGTTTTTT
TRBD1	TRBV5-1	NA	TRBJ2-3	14	CASSDRGGTDTQYF	TGCGCCAGCAGCGACAGGGGGGGCACAGATACGCAGTATTTT
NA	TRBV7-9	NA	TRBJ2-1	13	CAGDWSPYNEQFF	TGTGCCGGTGACTGGAGCCCTTACAATGAGCAGTTCTTC
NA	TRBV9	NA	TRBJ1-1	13	CASSPQGYTEAFF	TGTGCCAGCAGCCCCCAGGGGTACACTGAAGCTTTCTTT
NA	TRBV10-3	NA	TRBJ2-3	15	CAIDGGGGITDTQYF	TGTGCCATCGACGGGGGAGGAGGGATCACAGATACGCAGTATTTT
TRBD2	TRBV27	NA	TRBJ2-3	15	CASSLAGGVTDTQYF	TGTGCCAGCAGTTTAGCGGGAGGGGTCACAGATACGCAGTATTTT
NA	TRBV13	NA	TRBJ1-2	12	CASSLEGSGYTF	TGTGCCAGCAGCTTAGAAGGGAGCGGCTACACCTTC
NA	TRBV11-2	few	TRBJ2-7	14	CASSPDRSSYEQYF	TGTGCCAGCAGTCCCGACAGGAGCTCCTACGAGCAGTACTTC
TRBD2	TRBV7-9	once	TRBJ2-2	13	CASRGGGTGELFF	TGTGCCAGCCGTGGGGGAGGGACCGGGGAGCTGTTTTTT
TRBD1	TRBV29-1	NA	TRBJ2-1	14	CSVEGGQASYWQFF	TGCAGCGTTGAAGGGGGACAGGCCTCCTATTGGCAGTTCTTC
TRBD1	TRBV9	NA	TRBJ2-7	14	CASSVGTGEYEQYF	TGTGCCAGCAGCGTAGGGACAGGGGAATACGAGCAGTACTTC
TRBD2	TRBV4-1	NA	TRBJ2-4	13	CASSQGREGIQYF	TGCGCCAGCAGCCAAGGCCGGGAGGGCATTCAGTACTTC
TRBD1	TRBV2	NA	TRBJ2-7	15	CASSEPRTGSYEQYF	TGTGCCAGCAGTGAACCGCGGACAGGCTCCTACGAGCAGTACTTC
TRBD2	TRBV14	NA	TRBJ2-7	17	CASSLLPPGGSGHEQYF	TGTGCCAGCAGCCTACTCCCTCCTGGCGGGAGCGGCCACGAGCAGTACTTC
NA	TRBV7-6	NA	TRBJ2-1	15	CASSLSGGLYNEQFF	TGTGCCAGCAGCCTCTCCGGCGGGCTTTACAATGAGCAGTTCTTC
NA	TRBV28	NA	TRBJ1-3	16	CASSGGQPPSGNTIYF	TGTGCCAGCAGCGGCGGCCAGCCGCCCTCTGGAAACACCATATATTTT
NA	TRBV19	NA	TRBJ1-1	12	CASNGTPPNQLF	TGTGCCAGCAACGGGACTCCCCCGAATCAGCTCTTT
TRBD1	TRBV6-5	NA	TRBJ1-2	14	CASSGDREGYGYTF	TGTGCCAGCAGTGGGGACAGGGAGGGCTATGGCTACACCTTC
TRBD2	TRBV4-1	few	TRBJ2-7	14	CASSQLAGGGEQYF	TGCGCCAGCAGCCAACTAGCGGGAGGGGGCGAGCAGTACTTC
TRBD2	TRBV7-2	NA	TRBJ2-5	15	CASSALLAALETQYF	TGTGCCAGCAGCGCACTACTAGCGGCGCTAGAGACCCAGTACTTC
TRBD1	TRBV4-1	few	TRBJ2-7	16	CASSQGGTGATYEQYF	TGCGCCAGCAGCCAAGGTGGGACAGGGGCCACCTACGAGCAGTACTTC
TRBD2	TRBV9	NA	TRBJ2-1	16	CASSVELAGFPNEQFF	TGTGCCAGCAGCGTAGAGTTAGCGGGATTTCCCAATGAGCAGTTCTTC
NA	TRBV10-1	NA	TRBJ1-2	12	CASLGGAYGYTF	TGCGCCAGCCTAGGTGGGGCCTATGGCTACACCTTC
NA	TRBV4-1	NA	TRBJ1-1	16	CASSQDLAGVNTEAFF	TGCGCCAGCAGCCAAGATCTGGCAGGGGTGAACACTGAAGCTTTCTTT
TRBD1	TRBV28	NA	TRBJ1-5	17	CASSFAQGKVGNQPQHF	TGTGCCAGCAGTTTCGCACAGGGGAAAGTAGGCAATCAGCCCCAGCATTTT
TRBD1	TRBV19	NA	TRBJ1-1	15	CASSTRQGSNTEAFF	TGTGCCAGTAGTACCCGACAGGGCTCGAACACTGAAGCTTTCTTT
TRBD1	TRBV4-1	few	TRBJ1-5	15	CASSHRDSSNQPQHF	TGCGCCAGCAGCCATCGGGACAGTAGCAATCAGCCCCAGCATTTT
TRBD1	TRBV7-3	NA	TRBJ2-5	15	CASSSLGQGQETQYF	TGTGCCAGCAGCTCCCTCGGACAGGGACAAGAGACCCAGTACTTC
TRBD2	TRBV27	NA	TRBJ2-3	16	CASSNPGLAGAYTQYF	TGTGCCAGCAGCAACCCTGGACTAGCGGGGGCTTATACGCAGTATTTT